This T cell receptor beta chain was documented in a study of cytomegalovirus exposure and HLA in healthy donors. General study findings and limits: In a later analysis, the majority of CMV-associated beta chains seemingly showed HLA restriction. Reports showed the classifier diagnosing cytomegalovirus status with high specificity and sensitivity. A previous analysis found most TCR beta V segments productive roughly 87% or roughly 30% of the time. Available immune exposure information was restricted to CMV serostatus only.

The junction had 8 bases not matched to a gene; V was cut back by 5 bases and J by 1 base. Per the germline V gene, CDR1 is LNHDA and CDR2 is SQIVND (reference sequence). The CDR3 totals 16 residues. The PCR ran on 60 Vbeta and 13 Jbeta primers. The repertoire was sequenced with immunoSEQ multiplex PCR; TCRdb's copy has only in-frame clones and lacks some. The repertoire includes around 110,000 clones, 79% of them detected once, and around 4.3% sits in the top ten. To note about this clone: Its matching antigen is unknown.

The sequence derives from a man aged 25 to 45 in good health and CMV-seropositive. Sequencing used PBMCs. The chain couples TRBV19 to TRBJ2-7; 10 nucleotides line up with TRBD2. CDR3 bases: TGTGCCAGTAGTTCAAGCGGGGGGGCGACGTCCTACGAGCAGTACTTC. Protein product: CASSSSGGATSYEQYF. Supplemented by reference TRBV19 and TRBJ2-7, the full variable domain reads DGGITQSPKYLFRKEGQNVTLSCEQNLNHDAMYWYRQDPGQGLRLIYYSQIVNDFQKGDIAEGYSVSREKKESFPLTVTSAQKNPTAFYLCASSSSGGATSYEQYFGPGTRLTVT.